This note documents a single T cell receptor beta chain sequence. This clonotype appeared a few times. The antigen it recognizes is unknown. One base away there is no much larger clone; base qualities are not given. This specimen belongs to a study of regulatory T cells in long-lasting Graves disease (dated by TCRdb to the early 2020s). Study-wide context: Antithyroid drugs had been taken for less than 3 months by newly diagnosed Graves' disease patients. Peripheral blood TCR sequencing and RNA sequencing compared persistent Graves' disease patients with newly diagnosed Graves' disease patients. The study took place in China and was registered as a clinical trial. A total of roughly 35 samples underwent TCR sequencing: some 13 from persistent and about 20 from newly diagnosed Graves' disease patients. What the study reported, not specific to this receptor: More public clonotypes were shared among persistent patients (under 3,000) than among newly diagnosed patients (just under 1,000). Persistent Graves' disease patients showed lower TCR Shannon entropy and fewer highly expanded clones than newly diagnosed patients, suggesting clonal expansion. Persistent disease showed preferential use of TRBV28, TRBJ1-2 and TRBJ2-5, whereas newly diagnosed disease favored TRBV20-1 and TRBJ2-1. The authors noted that the small sample size was a limitation that may lower accuracy. The study examined only peripheral blood because the primary lesion, thyroid tissue, could not be accessed. Only the TCR beta chain was sequenced and analyzed.

Reading the label with the study, this specimen's time point is: newly diagnosed GD, antithyroid drugs for less than 3 months. For both TCR sequencing and RNA sequencing, RNA was extracted from PBMCs in TRIzol. The diagnosis of Graves' disease followed American Thyroid Association guidelines. Patients were recruited from an endocrinology department in Xi'an, China. From each patient, approximately 9.9 milliliters of peripheral blood was collected into an EDTA anticoagulant tube. PBMCs were isolated by Ficoll Paque Plus density gradient separation without further T cell sorting. RNA quality was checked with an Agilent 2100 Bioanalyzer and agarose gel, and concentration with a NanoDrop 2000. From cysteine to phenylalanine, the CDR3 is 16 amino acids long. The sequence is cut down to CDR3 DNA, 48 bases in frame from base 1. The V end gives up 4 bases and the J end 3 bases, leaving 9 bases in the junction not matched to a gene. CDR1 and CDR2 are read off the germline V gene (reference sequence) as LNHDA and SQIVND.

Preparation of the library involved multiplex PCR. The listed sequencing device is Illumina HiSeq 4000. iRepertoire HTBI primers and Arm-PCR amplification of CDR3 regions were used to construct TCR beta libraries. PCR products were gel purified before sequencing. The study's processing was this. Gene usage analysis of CDR3 amino acid clonotypes used the 62 TRBV and around 13 TRBJ segments found across samples. Filtered high-quality paired reads were merged into contigs using COPE and FqMerger. BLAST was used to align contigs to IMGT TRBV, TRBD and TRBJ reference genes, and CDR3 was defined according to IMGT. Highly expanded clones were defined as clonotypes with a frequency above 0.1%. Repertoire diversity was measured by Shannon entropy, and V-J evenness by the Gini coefficient. A clonotype found in more than one individual was treated as public. The raw public reads went through TCRdb reprocessing: fastp at Q25, MiXCR clone calling, in-frame beta chains kept. Each CDR3 protein gets just one entry, which takes the most common genes and DNA from the rows behind it. The V and J calls were determined by TCRdb, not by the authors. A total of about 430,000 distinct CDR3 sequences appear in this sample, about 15% of them only once. Jointly, the top ten make up about 8% of the sample.

The sample was also linked to a second study, of T cells in Graves' hyperthyroidism and ophthalmopathy. Per that second paper: Stable Graves' hyperthyroidism was defined as no progression to ophthalmopathy during 18 months of follow-up. Hyperthyroidism patients were newly diagnosed, had a disease duration of under 2 months, and were aged 18 to 65 years. Exclusion was applied to patients with uncontrolled infections, other autoimmune diseases, pregnancy or lactation. Diagnoses were based on clinical symptoms, serum thyroxine and TRAb, thyroid ultrasound and orbital computed tomography. For the first round of RT-PCR on the TCR CDR3, the HTBI primer set was used together with the Qiagen OneStep RT-PCR kit. Blood samples also contained most of the expanded thyroid clonotypes (frequency above 0.001), which suggests that blood repertoires may reflect thyroid immune responses. A model built on a 13 V-J signature distinguished ophthalmopathy from stable hyperthyroidism, reaching 85% to 90% sensitivity and under 84% specificity in cross-validation and 80%/75% in testing. In validation, progression to ophthalmopathy was predicted by the model with 70.59% sensitivity and roughly 72% specificity, a median of approximately 6.5 months before onset. A discovery cohort of about 96 patients, approximately 45 with Graves' ophthalmopathy and under 60 with stable Graves' hyperthyroidism, was used to find distinguishing TCR V-J signatures. Prospective prediction of ophthalmopathy was tested in an independent validation cohort consisting of fewer than 20 hyperthyroidism patients and around 17 patients who later progressed to ophthalmopathy. The 100 discovery patients were randomly split 7:3 into training and test sets. The study also compared thyroid tissue and blood T-cell repertoires from five or six Graves' hyperthyroidism patients. Following sampling, methimazole starting at 30 mg daily was given to hyperthyroidism patients, and high-dose intravenous methylprednisolone was given to ophthalmopathy patients. Libraries were constructed in a second round of multiplex PCR, after which size selection and purification were carried out. The libraries were sequenced on an Illumina HiSeq2000 using paired-end 100 bp reads. SOAPnuke was used to process the raw data, throwing out any read that contained adapters or uncalled bases, had a mean Phred below 15, or lacked an exact constant-primer or identifier match. COPE v1.2.5 was used to merge the high-quality paired reads, and each unique nucleotide sequence was defined as a clonotype. MiTCR v1.1 was used to align clonotypes to the IMGT TRBV, TRBD and TRBJ reference segments. The analysis was restricted to V-J combinations with a frequency above 0.0001, which together covered 99% to 99.2% of the repertoires. The TCS score was defined as the ratio of F50 (clonal expansion) to E x V (chaos), calculated using BLOSUM62-based TCRdist between CDR3 peptides within each V-J. Welch's t-statistics and random forest reduced roughly 530 V-J features to about 12, which were used in a naive Bayes classifier (R e1071). No statistical method was used to fix the sample size in advance, and group allocation was not hidden from the investigators. TCR Vbeta CDR3 sequencing of 130 to 150 peripheral blood samples (43 ophthalmopathy, about 80 hyperthyroidism and roughly 17 progressor patients) is reported in the paper.

The sample was peripheral blood mononuclear cells (PBMCs), taken at new diagnosis, from a patient treated with antithyroid drugs. This TCR was sampled from a middle-aged woman with Graves disease. Donor details come from another sample of the same person, matched by shared clones. In this chain, TRBV19 is recombined with TRBJ2-3, with 8 bases aligning to TRBD2. The sequenced DNA is TGTGCCAGTAGTAGGCAGCGGGAGTTTATTACAGATACGCAGTATTTT. This gives the protein CASSRQREFITDTQYF.